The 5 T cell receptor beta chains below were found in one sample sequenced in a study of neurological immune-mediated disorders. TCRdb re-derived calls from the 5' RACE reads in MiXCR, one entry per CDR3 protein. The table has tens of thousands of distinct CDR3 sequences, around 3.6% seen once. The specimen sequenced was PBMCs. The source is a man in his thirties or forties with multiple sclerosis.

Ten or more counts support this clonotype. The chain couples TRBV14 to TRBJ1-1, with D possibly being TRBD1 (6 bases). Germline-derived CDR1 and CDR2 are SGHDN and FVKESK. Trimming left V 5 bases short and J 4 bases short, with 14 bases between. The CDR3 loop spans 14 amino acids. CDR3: CASSLNRVGTEAFF. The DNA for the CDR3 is TGTGCCAGCAGCTTAAACAGGGTCGGCACTGAAGCTTTCTTT.

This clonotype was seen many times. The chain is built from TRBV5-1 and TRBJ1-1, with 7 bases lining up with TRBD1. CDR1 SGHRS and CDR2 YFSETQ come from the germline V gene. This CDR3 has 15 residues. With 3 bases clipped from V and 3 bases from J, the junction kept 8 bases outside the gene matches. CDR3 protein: CASSSTGTADTEAFF. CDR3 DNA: TGCGCCAGCAGCTCGACCGGGACAGCGGACACTGAAGCTTTCTTT.

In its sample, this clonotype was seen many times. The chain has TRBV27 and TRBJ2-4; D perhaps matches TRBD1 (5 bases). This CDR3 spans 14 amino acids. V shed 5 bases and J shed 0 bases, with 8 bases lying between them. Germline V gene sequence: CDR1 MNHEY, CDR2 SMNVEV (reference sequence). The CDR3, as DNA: TGTGCCAGCAGTGGACACTTAGCCAAAAACATTCAGTACTTC. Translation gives CASSGHLAKNIQYF.

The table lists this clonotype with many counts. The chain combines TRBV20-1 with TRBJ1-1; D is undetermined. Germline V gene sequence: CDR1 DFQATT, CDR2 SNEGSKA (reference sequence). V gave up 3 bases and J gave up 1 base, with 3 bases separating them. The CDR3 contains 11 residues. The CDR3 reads CSASENTEAFF. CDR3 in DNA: TGCAGTGCTAGTGAGAACACTGAAGCTTTCTTT.

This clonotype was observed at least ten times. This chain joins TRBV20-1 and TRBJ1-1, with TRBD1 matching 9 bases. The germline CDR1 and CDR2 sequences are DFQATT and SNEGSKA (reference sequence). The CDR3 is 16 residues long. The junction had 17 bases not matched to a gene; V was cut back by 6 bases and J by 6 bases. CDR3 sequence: CSAGPGQGFGSSEAFF. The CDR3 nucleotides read TGCAGTGCCGGACCGGGACAGGGATTTGGAAGCTCTGAAGCTTTCTTT.